This entry lists 24 T cell receptor beta chains sequenced from one sample in a study of blood T cell repertoires in COVID-19. The protocol was immunoSEQ multiplex PCR, while the TCRdb copy is restricted to in-frame clones and leaves out a portion. Of some 200,000 clones listed, roughly 90% were seen once; the top ten hold around 8%. What was sequenced was PBMCs or T cells enriched from blood (not recorded which). These receptor sequences come from a woman in her late teens or twenties who had recovered from COVID-19.

J is TRBJ1-5 and V is TRBV12-5, with D perhaps TRBD1 (5 bases). V was clipped by 8 bases and J by 6 bases, with 14 bases between them. Germline V gene lookup returns CDR1 LGHNT and CDR2 FRNRAP. CDR3 size: 13 residues. Here the CDR3 DNA reads TGTGCTAGTTCCGGCAGGGTGGGTCAGCCCCAGCATTTT. Its translation: CASSGRVGQPQHF.

The chain joins TRBV2 to TRBJ1-6; 9 bases align to TRBD1. Germline values: CDR1 SNHLY, CDR2 FYNNEI. CDR3 length equals 13 residues. After removal of 6 bases from V and 11 bases from J, the junction contained 5 bases not matched to a gene. The chain's CDR3 is CASRGQGNTPLHF. The CDR3 DNA reads as TGTGCCAGCAGAGGACAGGGGAATACACCCCTCCACTTT.

This chain joins TRBV5-6 and TRBJ1-2; 9 bases match TRBD1. Trimming at V came to 2 bases and at J to 8 bases, leaving 10 bases not matched to a gene. Germline lookup yields CDR1 SGHDT and CDR2 YYEEEE. CDR3 size: 15 residues. The CDR3: CASSFGPGQGGGYTF. In DNA, the CDR3 is TGTGCCAGCAGCTTCGGCCCGGGACAGGGTGGAGGCTACACCTTC.

The chain links TRBV3-1 (or the pseudogene TRBV3-2) to TRBJ1-1; no firm D call. The V gene lost 8 bases and the J gene lost 2 bases, with 9 bases spanning the gap. The CDR3 is made up of 12 amino acids. Germline CDR1 is LGHDT and CDR2 is YNNKEL (reference sequence). The CDR3 nucleotides are TGTGCCAGCGGCGGGGTAAACACTGAAGCTTTCTTT. Its protein is CASGGVNTEAFF.

The rearrangement links TRBV10-3 to TRBJ2-7; D may be TRBD1 (7 bases). This CDR3 region has 13 residues. Germline CDR1 reads ENHRY; CDR2 reads SYGVKD. The V gene lost 10 bases and the J gene lost 0 bases, with 13 bases spanning the gap. DNA of the CDR3: TGTGCCAGCGGGACAGTCTACTCCTACGAGCAGTACTTC. It yields the protein CASGTVYSYEQYF.

V usage is TRBV19 and J usage is TRBJ2-7; 10 bases are a match to TRBD2. J lost 2 bases, V lost 4 bases, and 14 bases had no gene match. There are 18 residues in the CDR3. Germline values: CDR1 LNHDA, CDR2 SQIVND (reference sequence). The CDR3 DNA sequence: TGTGCCAGTAGTAGGAACTGGGCCGGACTAGCGGAAACCTACGAGCAGTACTTC. Residues: CASSRNWAGLAETYEQYF.

V and J are TRBV5-6 and TRBJ2-7; TRBD1 matches 11 bases. Germline V gene data show CDR1 as SGHDT and CDR2 as YYEEEE. The CDR3 is made up of 15 amino acids. The V gene end was trimmed by 2 bases and the J gene end by 3 bases; junction bases not matched to a gene: 4. CDR3: CASSFVDRGLYEQYF. The CDR3 DNA follows: TGTGCCAGCAGCTTCGTGGACAGGGGGCTCTACGAGCAGTACTTC.

The V call is TRBV2, the J call TRBJ2-1, with 7 bases that match TRBD2. This CDR3 spans 13 amino acids. The V and J ends lost 5 bases and 5 bases, in that order; junction bases with no gene match: 3. CDR1 and CDR2 (germline): SNHLY, FYNNEI. CDR3 bases: TGTGCCAGCAGTACAGCGGGGCACAATGAGCAGTTCTTC. Translated, it gives CASSTAGHNEQFF.

The rearrangement uses TRBV2 and TRBJ1-4; D possibly corresponds to TRBD1 (6 bases). Trimming cost V 6 bases and J 8 bases, with 19 bases left between them. Germline loops: CDR1 SNHLY, CDR2 FYNNEI. This CDR3 has 15 amino acids. The CDR3 nucleotides are TGTGCCAGCAGGGGACGGACAGTCCTGGAGGAAAAACTGTTTTTT. It encodes CASRGRTVLEEKLFF.

In nucleotides, the CDR3 is TGTGCCAGCAGTTTATCAACAGCTTTAGAGGCTTTCTTT. As protein: CASSLSTALEAFF. V and J are TRBV27 and TRBJ1-1; D is uncertain. V was trimmed by 0 bases and J by 11 bases, leaving 13 bases between them. The germline CDR1 and CDR2 sequences are MNHEY and SMNVEV (reference sequence). CDR3 length: 13 residues.

Here the CDR3 reads CASSGAGGMDEQFF. CDR3 DNA sequence: TGTGCCAGCAGTGGAGCGGGGGGTATGGATGAGCAGTTCTTC. The rearrangement uses TRBV2 and TRBJ2-1; 9 nucleotides agree with TRBD2. V was pared by 4 bases and J by 8 bases, with 6 bases of the junction left unmatched. This CDR3 contains 14 residues. Germline CDR1 and CDR2: SNHLY and FYNNEI.

This chain links TRBV28 with TRBJ2-7; 9 bases align to TRBD1. The CDR3 has 13 residues. Germline V gives CDR1 MDHEN, CDR2 SYDVKM. Trimming cost V 5 bases and J 4 bases; bases outside gene matches: 3. Written as DNA, the CDR3 is TGTGCCAGCAGTGTGGGACAGGGATACGAGCAGTACTTC. It is translated as CASSVGQGYEQYF.

The chain links TRBV5-1 to TRBJ1-1, with D tentatively TRBD1 (5 bases). V shed 4 bases and J shed 2 bases, with 9 bases lying between them. The CDR3 length is 13 residues. Germline CDR1 SGHRS, CDR2 YFSETQ. CDR3 loop: CASSKTVNTEAFF. The CDR3 coding sequence is TGCGCCAGCAGCAAGACAGTTAACACTGAAGCTTTCTTT.

The chain uses TRBV4-1 and TRBJ2-6, with D perhaps matching TRBD1 (5 bases). This CDR3 is built from 17 residues. Trimming left V 1 base short and J 1 base short, with 11 bases between. Per germline, CDR1 MGHRA and CDR2 YSYEKL. The CDR3 region has the DNA TGCGCCAGCAGCCAAGGCCTTAAGGGGTCTGGGGCCAACGTCCTGACTTTC. The encoded protein is CASSQGLKGSGANVLTF.

The V gene is TRBV19, the J gene TRBJ1-2; tentative D call: TRBD1 (5 bases). The germline gives CDR1 LNHDA, CDR2 SQIVND (reference sequence). The V end lost 5 bases, the J end lost 7 bases, and 20 bases lay between the germline ends. CDR3 length: 15 amino acids. This chain's CDR3 is CASSFLGPLTGGYTF. Written as DNA, the CDR3 is TGTGCCAGTAGTTTTCTGGGGCCCTTAACGGGTGGCTACACCTTC.

The chain employs TRBV10-3 and TRBJ1-1, with 8 positions matching TRBD1. The V segment lost 11 bases and the J segment 4 bases; nucleotides outside the gene matches: 9. Germline CDR1 and CDR2: ENHRY and SYGVKD. The CDR3 is made up of 13 amino acids. CDR3 residues: CAVNRGAGTEAFF. The DNA of the CDR3 is TGTGCCGTAAACAGGGGGGCGGGCACTGAAGCTTTCTTT.

The CDR3 sequence is CASSRDRREQYF. CDR3 coding DNA: TGTGCCAGCAGCCGGGACAGGCGGGAGCAGTACTTC. This chain connects TRBV11-2 to TRBJ2-7; 8 positions match TRBD1. CDR1 SGHAT and CDR2 FQNNGV come from the germline V gene. This CDR3 spans 12 amino acids. The ends lost 5 bases at V and 7 bases at J; junction bases unmatched: 4.

The chain is built from TRBV30 and TRBJ1-1; D is ambiguous. V lost 3 bases and J lost 0, with 8 bases in between. The CDR3 has 13 residues. Germline V CDR1 and CDR2: GTSNPN, SVGIG (reference sequence). The CDR3 DNA reads TGTGCCTGGAGAGGCGGCCTGAACACTGAAGCTTTCTTT. It translates to CAWRGGLNTEAFF.

CDR3 nucleotide sequence: TGCGCCAGCAGGTACGCTGGACAGCCTTTCTTT. Translation gives CASRYAGQPFF. The V call is TRBV10-1, the J call TRBJ1-1; tentative D call: TRBD1 (6 bases). V lost 6 bases and J 12 bases, leaving 14 bases between the germline ends. The CDR3 length is 11 residues. Germline assignment: CDR1 WNHNN and CDR2 SYGVQD (reference sequence).

The rearrangement uses TRBV10-3 and TRBJ2-7; 9 bases fit TRBD1. The CDR3 has 14 amino acids. Unmatched junction bases numbered 8, after V lost 6 bases and J lost 5 bases. The germline CDR1 and CDR2 sequences are ENHRY and SYGVKD. The CDR3 loop is CAIRSRDRENEQYF. Written as DNA, the CDR3 is TGTGCCATCAGGAGCCGGGACAGGGAAAACGAGCAGTACTTC.

The sample holds one count of this clone. The J gene is TRBJ1-2, the V gene TRBV5-1; 8 positions agree with TRBD1. V lost 2 bases to trimming and J lost 8 bases; unmatched junction nucleotides: 11. This CDR3 region has 15 residues. The germline V gene has CDR1 SGHRS and CDR2 YFSETQ. The CDR3 coding sequence is TGCGCCAGCAGCTTATTACTCGACAGGGGTGAGGGCTACACCTTC. Translating gives CASSLLLDRGEGYTF.

V usage is TRBV14 and J usage is TRBJ2-1; the D gene is possibly TRBD2 (5 bases). The CDR3 spans 18 residues. With 1 base removed from V and 0 bases from J, the gap between germline ends came to 16 bases. CDR1 and CDR2 from the germline V gene are SGHDN and FVKESK. CDR3 in amino acids: CASSQGLDWRSSYNEQFF. CDR3 nucleotide sequence: TGTGCCAGCAGCCAAGGATTAGATTGGAGGAGCTCCTACAATGAGCAGTTCTTC.

The chain combines TRBV27 with TRBJ2-3; 10 bases match TRBD2. Germline CDR1 reads MNHEY; CDR2 reads SMNVEV (reference sequence). This CDR3 is 17 amino acids long. After removal of 5 bases from V and 1 base from J, the junction contained 9 bases not matched to a gene. The CDR3 DNA sequence: TGTGCCAGCAGTCTAGCGGGGGTAGCTTACGGCACAGATACGCAGTATTTT. Translation: CASSLAGVAYGTDTQYF.

This sequence joins TRBV10-3 and TRBJ2-3; tentative D call: TRBD2 (5 bases). V lost 2 bases, J lost 4 bases, and 13 bases lay in between. Germline V gene lookup returns CDR1 ENHRY and CDR2 SYGVKD. This CDR3 has 15 amino acids. CDR3 sequence (DNA): TGTGCCATCAGTGAGCGGGTAGAGGGCGCAGATACGCAGTATTTT. Translated, it gives CAISERVEGADTQYF.